The rows below give T cell receptor beta chains drawn from one sample of a study of OX40 agonist ivuxolimab in advanced cancers. Using immunoSEQ multiplex PCR, the repertoire was profiled, and TCRdb retains in-frame clones only, with some absent. The data show 60,000 to 75,000 clones, just over 85% seen once. This specimen was CD4+ or CD8+ T cells sorted from blood, taken in a trial of the OX40 agonist ivuxolimab. These receptors came from an adult with an advanced solid tumor such as melanoma, head and neck, liver or kidney cancer. The CDR3 runs from the conserved cysteine through the conserved F or W. The D gene is left open where the match is weak. For some rows the clone size is stated as once, few or many, or as a class when expanded; others skip it.

clone_size	v_call	j_call	d_call	cdr3_nt	cdr3_aa
.	TRBV4-1	TRBJ1-2	TRBD1	TGCGCCAGCAGTCCGGACAGGGAAGGATTCTATGGCTACACCTTC	CASSPDREGFYGYTF
.	TRBV18	TRBJ2-5	.	TGTGCCAGCTCACCACCGAGGGGCAGGGATGGAGAGACCCAGTACTTC	CASSPPRGRDGETQYF
.	TRBV7-3	TRBJ2-1	.	TGTGCCAGCAGCTTAAGAGACGCGGCGTTGTCTAGAGAGCAGTTCTTC	CASSLRDAALSREQFF
once	TRBV5-4	TRBJ1-2	.	TGTGCCAGCAGTCTAACGGAGAACTATGGCTACACCTTC	CASSLTENYGYTF
.	TRBV7-3	TRBJ2-1	TRBD2	TGTGCCAGCAGCCAGGTCTCTAGCGGATACAATGAGCAGTTCTTC	CASSQVSSGYNEQFF
.	TRBV6-1	TRBJ2-2	.	TGTGCCAGCAGGGGGTTTGACACCGGGGAGCTGTTTTTT	CASRGFDTGELFF
.	TRBV28	TRBJ1-4	.	TGTGCCAGCAGTTTTAGGTCGGGGAACGAAAAACTGTTTTTT	CASSFRSGNEKLFF
.	TRBV7-9	TRBJ2-6	.	TGTGCCAGCAGCGCAGGCAACTCTGGGGCCAACGTCCTGACTTTC	CASSAGNSGANVLTF
.	TRBV9	TRBJ2-3	TRBD2	TGTGCCAGCAGCGTAGATGCGGGAGCGGCAGATACGCAGTATTTT	CASSVDAGAADTQYF
.	TRBV6-6	TRBJ2-2	.	TGTGCCAGCAACAGGGCTGACGGGGAGCTGTTTTTT	CASNRADGELFF
.	TRBV28	TRBJ1-2	.	TGTGCCAGCAGTTTAAAAGGCTATGGCTACACCTTC	CASSLKGYGYTF
.	TRBV6-1	TRBJ2-3	.	TGTGCCAGCACCCCCCGACGTCGGGGGTCAGATACGCAGTATTTT	CASTPRRRGSDTQYF
.	TRBV7-2	TRBJ2-7	TRBD2	TGTGCCAGCAGCCCCCGACTAGCGGGAGGCTACGAGCAGTACTTC	CASSPRLAGGYEQYF
.	TRBV30	TRBJ2-2	.	TGTGCCTGGAGTGTAACCGTCGGGGAGCTGTTTTTT	CAWSVTVGELFF
.	TRBV29-1	TRBJ1-1	TRBD1	TGCAGCCATGTCGAGTCGGGGACAGTTGAAGCTTTCTTT	CSHVESGTVEAFF
.	TRBV28	TRBJ2-7	.	TGTGCCAGCACCCCTGGGTCGTTGGGGGCTCTCTACGAGCAGTACTTC	CASTPGSLGALYEQYF
once	TRBV7-2	TRBJ2-7	.	TGTGCCAGCAGCTTAGAAGTGGGGCCAGATCCGCGTTACGAGCAGTACTTC	CASSLEVGPDPRYEQYF
.	TRBV7-2	TRBJ2-3	.	TGTGCCAGCAGCTTAGTGCCAGGCAGCACAGATACGCAGTATTTT	CASSLVPGSTDTQYF
.	TRBV2	TRBJ1-5	.	TGTGCCAGCAAGGAGGGAAGTCAGGGTAACCAGCCCCAGCATTTT	CASKEGSQGNQPQHF
.	TRBV9	TRBJ1-1	.	TGTGCCAGCAGCGTGAGCGTGCGACTGGAAGGGCACACTGAAGCTTTCTTT	CASSVSVRLEGHTEAFF